One and the same sample provided the 20 T cell receptor beta chains below, sequenced in a study of blood T cell repertoires in COVID-19. Profiling relied on immunoSEQ multiplex PCR, and the TCRdb table lists in-frame clones only, not all of them. The sample has about 87,000 clones, around 86% seen once. Sequencing was done on a sample of peripheral blood. The receptors come from a human donor in a cohort sampled during active COVID-19.

V usage is TRBV9 and J usage is TRBJ2-2; 11 bases match TRBD2. The germline V gene encodes CDR1 SGDLS and CDR2 YYNGEE. Trimming removed 0 bases from V and 5 bases from J; junction bases left unmatched: 9. The CDR3 consists of 18 residues. The CDR3 here is CASSVAPGLAAGTGELFF. For the CDR3, the DNA is TGTGCCAGCAGCGTAGCCCCGGGACTAGCGGCGGGTACCGGGGAGCTGTTTTTT.

The V call is TRBV4-3, the J call TRBJ2-3; TRBD2 matches 7 bases. V lost 0 bases to trimming and J lost 4 bases; unmatched junction nucleotides: 1. CDR3 length: 14 amino acids. CDR1 is LGHNA and CDR2 is YSLEER in the germline V gene. Here the CDR3 DNA reads TGCGCCAGCAGCCAAGATCGGGGGGCAGATACGCAGTATTTT. It specifies CASSQDRGADTQYF.

This chain joins TRBV7-2 and TRBJ2-7; TRBD2 matches 12 bases. Losses at the gene ends were 5 bases for V and 3 bases for J; bases not matched to a gene: 8. This CDR3 has 16 residues. The germline gives CDR1 SGHTA, CDR2 FQGNSA. The CDR3 loop is CASSTQTSGGIYEQYF. The CDR3 DNA reads TGTGCCAGCAGCACCCAGACTAGCGGGGGTATCTACGAGCAGTACTTC.

The chain recombines TRBV4-1 with TRBJ1-5; D is unresolved. The CDR3 is 14 residues long. Trimming stripped 5 bases from V and 2 bases from J, with 10 bases between. The germline CDR1 and CDR2 sequences are MGHRA and YSYEKL. The CDR3 DNA is TGCGCCAGCAGCAATCGTATTGGCAATCAGCCCCAGCATTTT. It encodes CASSNRIGNQPQHF.

The rearrangement uses TRBV2 and TRBJ1-2; D ambiguous. Trimming stripped 6 bases from V and 2 bases from J, with 10 bases between. CDR3 length: 13 amino acids. The V gene's germline CDR1 is SNHLY and CDR2 FYNNEI. The CDR3 region is CASREAANYGYTF. The CDR3 coding sequence is TGTGCCAGCAGGGAGGCAGCGAACTATGGCTACACCTTC.

This clone was counted once. The rearrangement joins TRBV7-9 to TRBJ2-1; 7 bases are shared with TRBD2. This CDR3 spans 16 amino acids. J was trimmed by 3 bases and V by 6 bases; bases with no gene match: 11. Germline V gene lookup returns CDR1 SEHNR and CDR2 FQNEAQ (reference sequence). The CDR3 protein is CASSFPLAGDYNEQFF. The CDR3 DNA is TGTGCCAGCAGTTTTCCTCTGGCGGGGGACTACAATGAGCAGTTCTTC.

This chain connects TRBV28 to TRBJ2-2; D perhaps matches TRBD2 (6 bases). From germline, CDR1 is MDHEN and CDR2 SYDVKM. The CDR3 is 14 residues long. Trimming pared 6 bases from V and 2 bases from J, leaving 10 bases between. The CDR3 DNA sequence: TGTGCCAGCAGCGGAGGGTATAACACCGGGGAGCTGTTTTTT. Its translation is CASSGGYNTGELFF.

This clone has only a few counts. The chain uses TRBV18 and TRBJ2-5; no clear D gene. Between the trimmed V and J ends, which lost 0 bases and 5 bases, there was a span of 10 bases. CDR3 length: 14 residues. Germline values: CDR1 KGHSH, CDR2 LQKENI. CDR3 amino acids: CASSPPNSRETQYF. The CDR3, as DNA: TGTGCCAGCTCACCACCTAACAGTAGGGAGACCCAGTACTTC.

The chain has TRBV4-2 and TRBJ1-6; 9 positions match TRBD1. The CDR3 is made up of 15 amino acids. The germline gives CDR1 LGHNA, CDR2 YNFKEQ. V shed 1 base and J 7 bases; nucleotides not matched to a gene: 2. The CDR3 bases are TGTGCCAGCAGCCAAGGACAGGGGGAAAATTCACCCCTCCACTTT. This translates into CASSQGQGENSPLHF.

CDR3 sequence: CASSPYPGEEETQYF. CDR3 DNA: TGTGCCAGCTCACCATACCCGGGAGAGGAGGAGACCCAGTACTTC. The gene calls are TRBV18 and TRBJ2-5, with D perhaps TRBD2 (6 bases). This CDR3 spans 15 amino acids. V lost 2 bases to trimming and J lost 5 bases, with 15 bases between them. Germline V gene data show CDR1 as KGHSH and CDR2 as LQKENI.

The chain couples TRBV10-1 to TRBJ2-1; a weak D match, TRBD1 (5 bases). CDR1 WNHNN and CDR2 SYGVQD come from the germline V gene (reference sequence). V shed 4 bases and J shed 6 bases, with 13 bases lying between them. This CDR3 has 14 residues. CDR3 protein: CASSAPREINEQFF. The CDR3 coding sequence is TGCGCCAGCAGTGCCCCCAGGGAAATCAATGAGCAGTTCTTC.

V and J are TRBV5-1 and TRBJ2-7, with 10 bases aligning to TRBD2. Germline loops: CDR1 SGHRS, CDR2 YFSETQ. V was pared by 2 bases and J by 4 bases, with 6 bases of the junction left unmatched. There are 15 residues in the CDR3. CDR3: CASSLLAGPQYEQYF. CDR3 DNA: TGCGCCAGCAGCTTACTAGCGGGACCCCAATACGAGCAGTACTTC. Full variable domain (outside the CDR3, taken from reference TRBV5-1 and TRBJ2-7): KAGVTQTPRYLIKTRGQQVTLSCSPISGHRSVSWYQQTPGQGLQFLFEYFSETQRNKGNFPGRFSGRQFSNSRSEMNVSTLELGDSALYLCASSLLAGPQYEQYFGPGTRLTVT.

The chain combines TRBV11-3 with TRBJ2-1; 11 bases match TRBD2. The J segment lost 3 bases and the V segment lost 5 bases, leaving 6 bases of the junction unmatched. CDR3 length: 16 residues. The germline gives CDR1 SGHNT, CDR2 YENEEA. The CDR3 loop reads CASSPGLAAFYNEQFF. The CDR3 DNA is TGTGCCAGCAGCCCGGGACTAGCGGCCTTCTACAATGAGCAGTTCTTC.

V usage is TRBV7-2 and J usage is TRBJ1-1, with 7 bases aligning to TRBD1. Losses at the gene ends were 3 bases for V and 4 bases for J; bases not matched to a gene: 5. The CDR3 has 14 amino acids. Per the germline V gene, CDR1 is SGHTA and CDR2 is FQGNSA. The CDR3 region is CASSLGQTSTEAFF. CDR3 DNA sequence: TGTGCCAGCAGCTTGGGACAGACTTCCACTGAAGCTTTCTTT.

This clone was seen a single time. The chain recombines TRBV6-5 with TRBJ1-2; D remains unclear. This CDR3 comprises 14 residues. Germline V gives CDR1 MNHEY, CDR2 SVGAGI. V dropped 6 bases and J dropped 1 base, with 12 bases sitting between them. In DNA, the CDR3 is TGTGCCAGCAGCCGGGAGCTGTATAACTATGGCTACACCTTC. Protein: CASSRELYNYGYTF.

V and J are TRBV19 and TRBJ1-1, with TRBD1 matching 8 bases. Per germline, CDR1 LNHDA and CDR2 SQIVND (reference sequence). This CDR3 is 13 amino acids long. Unmatched junction bases numbered 1, after V lost 6 bases and J lost 1 base. CDR3 DNA: TGTGCCAGTAGCGACAGGGGGAACACTGAAGCTTTCTTT. Translating gives CASSDRGNTEAFF.

The chain is built from TRBV24-1 and TRBJ2-3; 9 nucleotides line up with TRBD1. The V and J ends lost 4 bases and 2 bases, in that order; junction bases with no gene match: 6. CDR3 length: 16 residues. The germline gives CDR1 KGHDR, CDR2 SFDVKD. CDR3: CATSDPRDRVTDTQYF. CDR3 nucleotides: TGTGCCACCAGTGACCCCCGGGACAGGGTCACAGATACGCAGTATTTT.

There are many counts of this clone. V usage is TRBV9 and J usage is TRBJ2-1; 7 nucleotides align to TRBD2. J lost 2 bases, V lost 4 bases, and 21 bases had no gene match. CDR3 length: 20 residues. From germline, CDR1 is SGDLS and CDR2 YYNGEE. The CDR3: CASSPPRGNERGGAYNEQFF. The CDR3 bases are TGTGCCAGCAGCCCACCGCGGGGCAACGAGCGGGGTGGAGCCTACAATGAGCAGTTCTTC.

The chain's CDR3 is CASSLAQGNTGELFF. The CDR3 DNA sequence: TGCGCCAGCAGCTTGGCCCAGGGAAACACCGGGGAGCTGTTTTTT. The chain links TRBV5-1 to TRBJ2-2; possible D gene TRBD1, 5 bases. The CDR3 has 15 residues. CDR1 SGHRS and CDR2 YFSETQ come from the germline V gene. The V end was cut by 0 bases, the J end by 2 bases, with 8 bases between.

The CDR3 DNA sequence: TGTGCCAGCAGTTACTCGTACAGGGGAGAAGAAAAACTGTTTTTT. Translating it yields CASSYSYRGEEKLFF. The chain combines TRBV6-5 with TRBJ1-4; 7 bases match TRBD1. Germline lookup yields CDR1 MNHEY and CDR2 SVGAGI. The CDR3 is 15 amino acids. With V trimmed by 0 bases and J by 8 bases, 6 bases remained unmatched.